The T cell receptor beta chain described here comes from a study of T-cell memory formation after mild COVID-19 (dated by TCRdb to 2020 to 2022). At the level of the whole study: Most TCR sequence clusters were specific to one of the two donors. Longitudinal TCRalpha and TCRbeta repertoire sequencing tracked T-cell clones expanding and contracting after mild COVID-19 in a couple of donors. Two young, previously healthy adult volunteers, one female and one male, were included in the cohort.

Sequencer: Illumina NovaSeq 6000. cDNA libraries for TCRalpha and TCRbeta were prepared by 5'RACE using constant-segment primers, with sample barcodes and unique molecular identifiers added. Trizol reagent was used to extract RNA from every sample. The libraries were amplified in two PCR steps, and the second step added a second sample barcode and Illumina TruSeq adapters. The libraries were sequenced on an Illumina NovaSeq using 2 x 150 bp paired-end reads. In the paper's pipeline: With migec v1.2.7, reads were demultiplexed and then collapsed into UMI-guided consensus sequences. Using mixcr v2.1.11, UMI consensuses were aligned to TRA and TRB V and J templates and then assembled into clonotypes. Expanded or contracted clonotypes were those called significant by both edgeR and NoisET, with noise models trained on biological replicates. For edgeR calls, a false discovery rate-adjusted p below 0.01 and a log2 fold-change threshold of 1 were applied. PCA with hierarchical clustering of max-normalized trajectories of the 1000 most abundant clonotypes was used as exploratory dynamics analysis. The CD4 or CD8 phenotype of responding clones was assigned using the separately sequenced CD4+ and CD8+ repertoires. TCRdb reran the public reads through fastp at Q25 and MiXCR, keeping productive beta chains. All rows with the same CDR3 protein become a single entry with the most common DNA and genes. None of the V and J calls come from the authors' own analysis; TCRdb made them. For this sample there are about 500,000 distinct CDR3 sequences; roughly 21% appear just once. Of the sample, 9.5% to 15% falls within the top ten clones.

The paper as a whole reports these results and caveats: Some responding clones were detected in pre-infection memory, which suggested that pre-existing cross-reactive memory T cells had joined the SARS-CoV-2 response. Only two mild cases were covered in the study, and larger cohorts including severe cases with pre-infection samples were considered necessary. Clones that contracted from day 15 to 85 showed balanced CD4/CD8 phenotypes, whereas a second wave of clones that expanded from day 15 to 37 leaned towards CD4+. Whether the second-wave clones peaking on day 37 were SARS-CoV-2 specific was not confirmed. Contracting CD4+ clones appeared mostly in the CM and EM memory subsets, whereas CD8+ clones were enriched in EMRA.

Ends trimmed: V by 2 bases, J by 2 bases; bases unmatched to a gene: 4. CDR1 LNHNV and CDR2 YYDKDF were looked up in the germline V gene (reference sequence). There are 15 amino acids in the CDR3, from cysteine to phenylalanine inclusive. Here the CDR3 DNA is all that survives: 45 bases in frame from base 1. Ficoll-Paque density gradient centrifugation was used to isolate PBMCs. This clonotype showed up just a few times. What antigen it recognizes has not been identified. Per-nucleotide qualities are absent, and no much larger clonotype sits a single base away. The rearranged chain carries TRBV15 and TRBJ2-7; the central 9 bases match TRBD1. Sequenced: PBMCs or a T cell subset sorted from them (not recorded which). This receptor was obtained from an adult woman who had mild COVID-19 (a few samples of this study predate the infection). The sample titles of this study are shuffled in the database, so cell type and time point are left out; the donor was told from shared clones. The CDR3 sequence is CATSRRDRATYEQYF. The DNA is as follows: TGTGCCACCAGCAGAAGGGACAGGGCTACCTACGAGCAGTACTTC.